The present TCR beta chain was sequenced within a study of T cells expressing NK-cell markers. Study as a whole: Eight donors were sequenced, seven testing HCMV-seropositive and one testing seronegative. Study-level points and caveats: Among CD8+ T cells from over 5 donors, dominant NKG2C+ clonotypes accounted for about 1.0-7.0%. Also leading the CD3+CD56-NKG2C+ fraction in a handful of donors were these clonotypes.

Synthesis of TCR beta cDNA relied on 5'RACE template switching carrying UMIs. TCRdb re-called the 5' RACE reads; one entry per CDR3 protein, DNA not given. The sample has over 200,000 distinct CDR3 sequences. CDR1 DFQATT and CDR2 SNEGSKA come from the germline V gene (reference sequence). There are 15 residues in the CDR3. As to this clonotype: The antigen is not known.

This TCR was sampled from a man between 18 and 35 years old in good health. The chain employs TRBV20-1 and TRBJ2-1; TCRdb returns TRBD1, unconfirmable since there is no DNA. What was sequenced was blood T cells: a sorted CD56 or NKG2C T cell subset, CD4+ or CD8+ T cells, or bulk PBMC T cells (not recorded which). The CDR3 is CSARPGVGSYNEQFF.